Below, 27 T cell receptor beta chains from the same sample are listed, as sequenced in a study of T cell responses to AZD1222 COVID-19 vaccine. Method: immunoSEQ multiplex PCR; TCRdb's copy keeps in-frame clones and lacks some. The sample consists of approximately 84,000 clones, roughly 85% of them appearing once. The sample consisted of peripheral blood, taken 28 days after the second AZD1222 dose. The receptors were sampled from an adult who received the AZD1222 COVID-19 vaccine.

The rearrangement uses TRBV5-5 and TRBJ2-3; 9 nucleotides agree with TRBD1. Trimming at V came to 0 bases and at J to 13 bases, leaving 6 bases not matched to a gene. There are 13 residues in the CDR3. Germline loops: CDR1 SGHKS, CDR2 YYEKEE (reference sequence). The CDR3 spells CASSLEGQGPKYF. In DNA, the CDR3 is TGTGCCAGCAGCTTGGAGGGACAGGGCCCAAAGTATTTT.

With regard to this clone: Sequence at one end of the junction differs from germline and may be a read error. This chain links TRBV6-5 with TRBJ2-7, with 8 bases matching TRBD1. CDR1 and CDR2 (germline): MNHEY, SVGAGI. The CDR3 length is 14 residues. The DNA of the CDR3 is TGTGCCAGCAGTTATCTCCAGGGGGCGTACGGGCAGTACTTC. Protein sequence: CASSYLQGAYGQYF.

The rearrangement links TRBV6-5 to TRBJ1-4; D is unclear. The CDR3 covers 14 residues. The germline V gene has CDR1 MNHEY and CDR2 SVGAGI. V lost 5 bases and J lost 7, with 14 bases in between. The CDR3 bases are TGTGCCAGCAGTACGTACGGGGATGGTGAAAAACTGTTTTTT. Translation gives CASSTYGDGEKLFF.

This clone has only a few counts. The rearrangement links TRBV5-1 to TRBJ2-2; the D is unclear. This CDR3 is 14 amino acids long. CDR1 SGHRS and CDR2 YFSETQ come from the germline V gene. Trimming took off 0 bases at V and 3 bases at J, with 6 bases between the two ends. CDR3 sequence: CASSLGHDTGELFF. The CDR3, as DNA: TGCGCCAGCAGCTTGGGCCATGACACCGGGGAGCTGTTTTTT.

This chain connects TRBV27 to TRBJ1-5, with TRBD1 matching over 11 bases. V was pared by 5 bases and J by 5 bases, with 5 bases of the junction left unmatched. Germline CDR1 is MNHEY and CDR2 is SMNVEV (reference sequence). The CDR3 has 15 residues. The CDR3 protein is CASSPGTGGDQPQHF. The CDR3 DNA sequence: TGTGCCAGCAGTCCGGGGACAGGGGGTGATCAGCCCCAGCATTTT.

V gene TRBV5-6 combines with J gene TRBJ2-2, with 8 positions matching TRBD1. After removal of 4 bases from V and 6 bases from J, the junction contained 8 bases not matched to a gene. CDR3 length: 15 residues. Germline values: CDR1 SGHDT, CDR2 YYEEEE. CDR3 nucleotide sequence: TGTGCCAGCAGCCTACGACAGGGGTGGGCCGGGGAGCTGTTTTTT. Residues: CASSLRQGWAGELFF.

In this sample, this clone turned up a few times. The chain uses TRBV10-2 and TRBJ1-1; D not certain. V lost 4 bases and J lost 0, with 9 bases in between. The CDR3 is 14 residues long. Germline V lookup: CDR1 WSHSY, CDR2 SAAADI. CDR3 region: CASSGRALNTEAFF. The CDR3 DNA reads as TGCGCCAGCAGTGGGAGGGCCCTGAACACTGAAGCTTTCTTT.

The V gene is TRBV3-1 (or the pseudogene TRBV3-2), the J gene TRBJ1-2; D gene uncertain. Trimming left V 8 bases short and J 3 bases short, with 4 bases between. This CDR3 region has 10 residues. Germline CDR1 reads LGHDT; CDR2 reads YNNKEL (reference sequence). The CDR3 nucleotides read TGTGCCAGCGGGGACTATGGCTACACCTTC. Its translation is CASGDYGYTF.

The V and J genes are TRBV3-1 (or the pseudogene TRBV3-2) and TRBJ1-6; TRBD1 might be the D (5 bases). The V gene's germline CDR1 is LGHDT and CDR2 YNNKEL (reference sequence). The CDR3 extends over 18 amino acids. Trimming removed 3 bases at V and 5 bases at J, with 20 bases between. The CDR3 sequence is CASSHFTGASADNSPLHF. DNA of the CDR3: TGTGCCAGCAGCCATTTCACCGGGGCGAGCGCGGATAATTCACCCCTCCACTTT.

The chain has TRBV23-1 and TRBJ1-4, with D possibly TRBD1 on 5 matching bases. TRBV23-1 is reported as an ORF; its role is uncertain. The germline V and J ends were trimmed by 9 bases and 6 bases, with 11 bases remaining between them. This CDR3 comprises 12 residues. CDR3: CARTTGDEKLFF. In nucleotides, the CDR3 is TGCGCCAGAACCACGGGGGATGAAAAACTGTTTTTT.

V is TRBV2 and J is TRBJ2-7; the D call may be TRBD1 or TRBD2 (5 bases each). V gave up 7 bases and J gave up 2 bases, with 12 bases separating them. The V gene's germline CDR1 is SNHLY and CDR2 FYNNEI. The CDR3 contains 13 residues. CDR3 loop: CASTGRETYEQYF. The CDR3 region has the DNA TGTGCCAGCACGGGCAGGGAGACCTACGAGCAGTACTTC.

The genes are TRBV27 and TRBJ2-7; TRBD1 aligns across 10 bases. The CDR3 has 14 residues. The ends lost 2 bases at V and 6 bases at J; junction bases unmatched: 4. The germline V gene encodes CDR1 MNHEY and CDR2 SMNVEV (reference sequence). The CDR3: CASSLTGTGVEQYF. The CDR3 nucleotides are TGTGCCAGCAGTTTAACCGGGACAGGGGTCGAGCAGTACTTC.

This sequence joins TRBV5-8 and TRBJ1-5; a weak D match, TRBD1 (5 bases). This CDR3 has 12 residues. CDR1 and CDR2 (germline): SGHTS, YDEGEE. The V end lost 1 base, the J end lost 11 bases, and 10 bases lay between the germline ends. The CDR3 coding sequence is TGTGCCAGCAGCTTGAGGGGATTGTCCCAGCATTTT. This gives the protein CASSLRGLSQHF.

The chain is built from TRBV9 and TRBJ2-7, with D possibly being TRBD1 (5 bases). Germline V gene lookup returns CDR1 SGDLS and CDR2 YYNGEE. The V end was cut by 0 bases, the J end by 5 bases, with 15 bases between. This CDR3 region has 15 residues. CDR3 region: CASSVGDSSWDEQYF. In nucleotides, the CDR3 is TGTGCCAGCAGCGTAGGAGACAGTTCATGGGACGAGCAGTACTTC.

The chain employs TRBV10-3 and TRBJ1-6; D is possibly TRBD1 (6 bases). Between the trimmed V and J ends, which lost 6 bases and 10 bases, there was a span of 10 bases. The germline V gene encodes CDR1 ENHRY and CDR2 SYGVKD. This CDR3 contains 12 residues. Here the CDR3 reads CAISRRGSPLHF. Here the CDR3 DNA reads TGTGCCATCAGCCGTAGGGGGTCACCCCTCCACTTT.

This chain uses TRBV28 with TRBJ2-6; the D is unclear. The CDR3 extends over 12 amino acids. The V end was cut by 6 bases, the J end by 4 bases, with 4 bases between. Looked up from germline, CDR1 is MDHEN and CDR2 is SYDVKM. The CDR3 loop reads CASRGGANVLTF. The CDR3 coding sequence is TGTGCCAGCAGGGGGGGGGCCAACGTCCTGACTTTC.

The V and J genes are TRBV6-1 and TRBJ1-4; TRBD1 might be the D (6 bases). V lost 1 base and J 5 bases, leaving 20 bases between the germline ends. The CDR3 is 18 amino acids. From germline, CDR1 is MNHNS and CDR2 SASEGT. The DNA of the CDR3 is TGTGCCAGCAGTGAAGGGGCAACCTTAGGGGGGGAAAATGAAAAACTGTTTTTT. Protein product: CASSEGATLGGENEKLFF.

The CDR3 region is CASSYLSGISEAFF. As DNA, the CDR3 is TGTGCCAGCAGTTATTTATCAGGTATCTCTGAAGCTTTCTTT. V usage is TRBV6-5 and J usage is TRBJ1-1; D gene uncertain. This CDR3 is built from 14 residues. The germline V gene has CDR1 MNHEY and CDR2 SVGAGI. V was cut by 3 bases and J by 6 bases, with 14 bases left in between.

The rearrangement uses TRBV11-2 and TRBJ1-2, with D tentatively TRBD1 (5 bases). The V and J ends lost 4 bases and 6 bases respectively, with 15 bases between them. This CDR3 contains 14 residues. Germline V CDR1 and CDR2: SGHAT, FQNNGV. Here the CDR3 DNA reads TGTGCCAGCAGCTCCATAGGGGATTTCCATGGCTACACCTTC. It yields the protein CASSSIGDFHGYTF. Based on the CDR3 plus reference TRBV11-2 and TRBJ1-2, the full variable domain is EAGVAQSPRYKIIEKRQSVAFWCNPISGHATLYWYQQILGQGPKLLIQFQNNGVVDDSQLPKDRFSAERLKGVDSTLKIQPAKLEDSAVYLCASSSIGDFHGYTFGSGTRLTVV.

The gene calls are TRBV3-1 (or the pseudogene TRBV3-2) and TRBJ2-5, with D maybe TRBD1 (5 bases). CDR3 length: 16 residues. Germline-derived CDR1 and CDR2 are LGHDT and YNNKEL (reference sequence). Trimming removed 3 bases at V and 2 bases at J, with 16 bases between. The CDR3 sequence is CASSQRRTSAQETQYF. The CDR3 DNA is TGTGCCAGCAGCCAGAGAAGGACATCCGCGCAAGAGACCCAGTACTTC.

This CDR3 is CASSSTTGAYEQFF. Written as DNA, the CDR3 is TGTGCCAGCAGCTCGACGACAGGGGCGTATGAGCAGTTCTTC. The V gene is TRBV7-2, the J gene TRBJ2-1, with 8 positions matching TRBD1. CDR3 length: 14 amino acids. The germline gives CDR1 SGHTA, CDR2 FQGNSA. The ends lost 4 bases at V and 8 bases at J; junction bases unmatched: 7. The full variable domain, rest sourced from reference TRBV7-2 and TRBJ2-1, is GAGVSQSPSNKVTEKGKDVELRCDPISGHTALYWYRQSLGQGLEFLIYFQGNSAPDKSGLPSDRFSAERTGGSVSTLTIQRTQQEDSAVYLCASSSTTGAYEQFFGPGTRLTVL.

The chain employs TRBV20-1 and TRBJ2-7; D possibly uses TRBD1 or TRBD2 (5 bases each). The length of the CDR3 is 15 residues. The ends were cut back, 3 bases at V and 3 bases at J, with 18 bases in the middle. Germline V gives CDR1 DFQATT, CDR2 SNEGSKA (reference sequence). The CDR3 spells CSASGVWGRGYEQYF. The CDR3 nucleotides are TGCAGTGCTAGTGGGGTGTGGGGACGGGGCTACGAGCAGTACTTC.

This CDR3 reads CASRHTSVPTDTQYF. The DNA of the CDR3 is TGCGCCAGCAGACACACATCCGTACCCACAGATACGCAGTATTTT. This sequence joins TRBV4-1 and TRBJ2-3, with no clear D. Trimming took 6 bases from V and 2 from J, leaving 15 bases between them. Per the germline V gene, CDR1 is MGHRA and CDR2 is YSYEKL. This CDR3 spans 15 amino acids.

This clone was counted a single time. As DNA, the CDR3 is TGTGCCAGCAGCTTAGCTTCGGACCCGGGGCACGAGCAGTACTTC. Translated, it gives CASSLASDPGHEQYF. The chain has TRBV11-2 and TRBJ2-7; D may correspond to TRBD1 or TRBD2 (5 bases each). Trimming cost V 1 base and J 5 bases, with 15 bases left between them. The CDR3 runs 15 residues. The germline gives CDR1 SGHAT, CDR2 FQNNGV.

This clone showed up just once. The chain recombines TRBV9 with TRBJ1-1, with TRBD1 as a possible D gene (6 bases). CDR3 size: 15 residues. The germline CDR1 and CDR2 sequences are SGDLS and YYNGEE. V was pared by 0 bases and J by 4 bases, with 13 bases between. CDR3 region: CASSVEAGAFTEAFF. CDR3 nucleotides: TGTGCCAGCAGCGTAGAAGCAGGGGCTTTCACTGAAGCTTTCTTT.

The J gene is TRBJ2-2, the V gene TRBV6-6, with D uncertain. Germline V lookup: CDR1 MNHNY, CDR2 SVGAGI (reference sequence). V dropped 4 bases and J dropped 2 bases, with 8 bases sitting between them. The CDR3 is made up of 14 amino acids. CDR3 residues: CASSSHGNTGELFF. For the CDR3, the DNA is TGTGCCAGCAGTTCCCACGGTAACACCGGGGAGCTGTTTTTT.

V is TRBV28 and J is TRBJ1-2; 7 nucleotides match TRBD1. Germline CDR1 reads MDHEN; CDR2 reads SYDVKM. CDR3 length equals 15 residues. Trimming cost V 2 bases and J 3 bases; bases outside gene matches: 6. The CDR3 coding sequence is TGTGCCAGCAGTTTAGTCCAGGGGGGTCACTATGGCTACACCTTC. Translation: CASSLVQGGHYGYTF.